Below, 24 T cell receptor beta chains from the same sample are listed, as sequenced in a study of CD8 T cells in Susac syndrome (dated by TCRdb to between 2018 and 2020). The library was produced with the immunoSEQ multiplex PCR assay. RNA was extracted using the RNeasy kit, and roughly 0.5 to 1 microgram was reverse transcribed with random hexamers. TCRdb reworked the public reads: Q25 trimming with fastp, MiXCR clone assembly, productive beta chains retained. Every entry covers one CDR3 protein and lists the most common genes and DNA from its rows. The sample table contains about 210,000 distinct CDR3 sequences; only one count was recorded for around 95% of them. Roughly 0.1% of the sample goes to the ten largest clones. What was sequenced was CD4+ T cells from PBMCs. These receptors all stem from a human donor with multiple sclerosis.

The chain links TRBV6-5 to TRBJ2-1; 8 bases fit TRBD1. Unmatched junction bases numbered 9, after V lost 0 bases and J lost 8 bases. CDR3 length: 16 amino acids. The germline gives CDR1 MNHEY, CDR2 SVGAGI. Written as DNA, the CDR3 is TGTGCCAGCAGTTACTCGAGAACAGGGGGTCGACATGAGCAGTTCTTC. Translation: CASSYSRTGGRHEQFF.

The chain links TRBV21-1 to TRBJ2-7. TRBV21-1 is classified as a pseudogene. The CDR3 runs to 16 residues. This chain's CDR3 is CASSKALGISAYEQYF. DNA of the CDR3: TGTGCCAGCAGCAAAGCGCTAGGGATAAGTGCCTACGAGCAGTACTTC.

This clonotype was seen a single time. The chain uses TRBV29-1 and TRBJ1-1; no definite D call. From germline, CDR1 is SQVTM and CDR2 ANQGSEA. V lost 5 bases and J lost 1, with 8 bases in between. The length of the CDR3 is 12 residues. The CDR3 DNA reads TGCAGCGTTTTGGTACAGAACACTGAAGCTTTCTTT. It is translated as CSVLVQNTEAFF.

Turning to this clonotype: At one end the junction does not follow the germline gene, possibly because of a read error. This rearrangement joins TRBV7-7 to TRBJ2-1; possible D gene TRBD1, 6 bases. Germline V gives CDR1 SSHAT, CDR2 FNYEAQ (reference sequence). The CDR3 is 12 amino acids. CDR3 amino acids: CASSKGGTEQFF. CDR3 coding DNA: TGTGCTAGCAGCAAAGGGGGAACTGAGCAGTTCTTC.

The gene calls are TRBV29-1 and TRBJ1-6; 7 bases align to TRBD1. The CDR3 totals 13 residues. CDR1 is SQVTM and CDR2 is ANQGSEA in the germline V gene. J gave up 7 bases and V 4 bases, and 4 bases lay outside the gene matches. CDR3 protein: CSVAGQPNSPLHF. In nucleotides, the CDR3 is TGCAGCGTTGCGGGACAGCCCAATTCACCCCTCCACTTT.

This clonotype was seen only a few times. The rearrangement joins TRBV20-1 to TRBJ2-3; D ambiguous. V lost 3 bases and J lost 0, with 4 bases in between. This CDR3 is built from 12 residues. CDR1 DFQATT and CDR2 SNEGSKA come from the germline V gene (reference sequence). The CDR3, as DNA: TGCAGTGCTAGGCCCAGCACAGATACGCAGTATTTT. Its protein product is CSARPSTDTQYF.

The CDR3 nucleotides are TGCGCCAGCAGGCCGGACAGAAACTACGAGCAGTACTTC. Protein: CASRPDRNYEQYF. This chain joins TRBV5-1 and TRBJ2-7; possible D gene TRBD1, 6 bases. This CDR3 is 13 amino acids long. Trimming shortened V by 5 bases and J by 3 bases, and 12 bases separated the two germline ends. The V gene's germline CDR1 is SGHRS and CDR2 YFSETQ.

The CDR3 loop reads CASSYSPGLEAFF. For the CDR3, the DNA is TGTGCCAGCAGTTACTCGCCAGGCCTAGAAGCTTTCTTT. The rearrangement joins TRBV6-5 to TRBJ1-1; D remains ambiguous. The V end lost 0 bases, the J end lost 8 bases, and 10 bases lay between the germline ends. Germline CDR1 and CDR2: MNHEY and SVGAGI. CDR3 size: 13 residues.

The chain uses TRBV27 and TRBJ1-5, with TRBD1 identical over 7 bases. This CDR3 contains 15 residues. Trimming at V came to 0 bases and at J to 5 bases, leaving 4 bases not matched to a gene. Germline V gene data show CDR1 as MNHEY and CDR2 as SMNVEV (reference sequence). CDR3 residues: CASSLSPGGHQPQHF. CDR3 sequence (DNA): TGTGCCAGCAGTTTATCGCCAGGGGGTCATCAGCCCCAGCATTTT.

This clonotype was detected only once. V usage is TRBV29-1 and J usage is TRBJ2-1; D is unclear. The V gene lost 5 bases and the J gene lost 0 bases, with 11 bases spanning the gap. The CDR3 spans 14 residues. Germline values: CDR1 SQVTM, CDR2 ANQGSEA. The CDR3 loop reads CSVKTAPSYNEQFF. The CDR3 DNA reads TGCAGCGTTAAGACTGCTCCCTCCTACAATGAGCAGTTCTTC.

This rearrangement joins TRBV3-1 to TRBJ2-7; D might be TRBD1 (7 bases). Germline CDR1 and CDR2: LGHDT and YNNKEL (reference sequence). V lost 0 bases, J lost 2 bases, and 14 bases lay in between. The CDR3 consists of 16 residues. The CDR3 sequence is CASSQDLSRGAYEQYF. CDR3 sequence (DNA): TGTGCCAGCAGCCAAGACTTGTCCAGGGGGGCCTACGAGCAGTACTTC.

This clonotype has just one count. The J gene is TRBJ1-2, the V gene TRBV15; 7 bases align to TRBD1. Losses at the gene ends were 3 bases for V and 3 bases for J; bases not matched to a gene: 10. Per the germline V gene, CDR1 is LNHNV and CDR2 is YYDKDF (reference sequence). The CDR3 runs to 16 residues. Here the CDR3 DNA reads TGTGCCACCAGCAGCACCCGACAGGGAGGGGACTATGGCTACACCTTC. Amino acids: CATSSTRQGGDYGYTF. The whole variable domain, remainder taken from reference TRBV15 and TRBJ1-2, is DAMVIQNPRYQVTQFGKPVTLSCSQTLNHNVMYWYQQKSSQAPKLLFHYYDKDFNNEADTPDNFQSRRPNTSFCFLDIRSPGLGDTAMYLCATSSTRQGGDYGYTFGSGTRLTVV.

The rearrangement joins TRBV6-5 to TRBJ2-7; tentatively, D is TRBD1 (6 bases). Between the trimmed V and J ends, which lost 5 bases and 2 bases, there was a span of 13 bases. The CDR3 is made up of 14 amino acids. Germline CDR1 MNHEY, CDR2 SVGAGI. In DNA, the CDR3 is TGTGCCAGCAGTACCGGGACACGGACCTACGAGCAGTACTTC. Its protein is CASSTGTRTYEQYF.

The CDR3 DNA is TGTGCCAGCAGTTCCCGCCAGGCGAGGAACACTGAAGCTTTCTTT. This codes for CASSSRQARNTEAFF. This chain links TRBV9 with TRBJ1-1; D remains ambiguous. The CDR3 sequence is 15 residues long. The germline V gene encodes CDR1 SGDLS and CDR2 YYNGEE. The germline V and J ends were trimmed by 5 bases and 1 base, with 15 bases remaining between them.

This chain joins TRBV27 and TRBJ2-3; the D gene is possibly TRBD2 (7 bases). The V and J ends lost 4 bases and 7 bases respectively, with 12 bases between them. The CDR3 totals 13 residues. Germline CDR1 and CDR2: MNHEY and SMNVEV (reference sequence). CDR3 residues: CASSSRGANTQYF. The DNA for the CDR3 is TGTGCCAGCAGTTCCCGGGGGGCAAATACGCAGTATTTT.

This clonotype was recorded only once. The rearrangement uses TRBV7-2 and TRBJ2-7; 8 bases fit TRBD2. V gave up 3 bases and J gave up 1 base; unmatched junction bases: 5. The CDR3 is 15 amino acids. Germline V gene sequence: CDR1 SGHTA, CDR2 FQGNSA. The DNA for the CDR3 is TGTGCCAGCAGCTTTACGACTAGCGTGTCCTACGAGCAGTACTTC. Its translation: CASSFTTSVSYEQYF.

This chain links TRBV4-2 with TRBJ2-1, with D unclear. Trimming took off 0 bases at V and 7 bases at J, with 10 bases between the two ends. This CDR3 is built from 14 residues. Germline-derived CDR1 and CDR2 are LGHNA and YNFKEQ. The CDR3 nucleotides are TGTGCCAGCAGCCAAGAAGTTTCTCTTAATGAGCAGTTCTTC. Residues: CASSQEVSLNEQFF.

V and J are TRBV2 and TRBJ2-7; 9 nucleotides line up with TRBD1. The CDR3 length is 13 residues. CDR1 SNHLY and CDR2 FYNNEI come from the germline V gene. V lost 6 bases, J lost 4 bases, and 4 bases stayed unmatched. The CDR3 protein is CASRTQGAYEQYF. CDR3 bases: TGTGCCAGCAGAACACAGGGGGCGTACGAGCAGTACTTC.

V is TRBV5-1 and J is TRBJ1-1; D gene unclear. The CDR3 runs 14 residues. Germline V gene lookup returns CDR1 SGHRS and CDR2 YFSETQ. Trimming cost V 4 bases and J 1 base, with 11 bases left between them. CDR3 nucleotide sequence: TGCGCCAGCAGCCAAATGCAAGGGAACACTGAAGCTTTCTTT. Its translation: CASSQMQGNTEAFF.

This chain uses TRBV30 with TRBJ1-5; possibly TRBD1 for D (5 bases). With 2 bases removed from V and 2 bases from J, the gap between germline ends came to 7 bases. This CDR3 contains 13 residues. Germline CDR1 is GTSNPN and CDR2 is SVGIG (reference sequence). CDR3 loop: CAWSKQGNQPQHF. As DNA, the CDR3 is TGTGCCTGGAGTAAACAGGGCAATCAGCCCCAGCATTTT.

The chain uses TRBV6-1 and TRBJ2-1; D ambiguous. Germline values: CDR1 MNHNS, CDR2 SASEGT. The CDR3 is 11 amino acids. V was trimmed by 7 bases and J by 13 bases, leaving 14 bases between them. In DNA form, the CDR3 reads TGTGCCAGCACCGCAGAGGCTTCCCAGTTCTTC. This translates into CASTAEASQFF.

This CDR3 reads CSVGDLGGTGELFF. For the CDR3, the DNA is TGCAGCGTAGGGGATCTAGGGGGGACCGGGGAGCTGTTTTTT. This chain uses TRBV29-1 with TRBJ2-2; D tentatively fits TRBD1 or TRBD2 (6 bases each). Trimming cost V 6 bases and J 5 bases, with 16 bases left between them. The CDR3 consists of 14 residues. Germline CDR1 SQVTM, CDR2 ANQGSEA.

The chain couples TRBV30 to TRBJ1-2; D is undetermined. The CDR3 spans 11 residues. Germline V gene sequence: CDR1 GTSNPN, CDR2 SVGIG (reference sequence). Trimming took off 0 bases at V and 8 bases at J, with 7 bases between the two ends. The CDR3 reads CAWSVGAGYTF. In nucleotides, the CDR3 is TGTGCCTGGAGTGTTGGAGCGGGCTACACCTTC.

The V call is TRBV30, the J call TRBJ2-3; 9 bases agree with TRBD2. The V gene end was trimmed by 5 bases and the J gene end by 4 bases; junction bases not matched to a gene: 7. Germline CDR1 and CDR2: GTSNPN and SVGIG (reference sequence). CDR3 length: 14 amino acids. The CDR3 sequence: CAWAGLAVPDTQYF. The CDR3 DNA reads TGTGCCTGGGCGGGACTAGCCGTACCAGATACGCAGTATTTT.